This TCR beta chain was documented in a study of cytomegalovirus exposure and HLA in healthy donors. The PCR used 60 Vbeta and 13 Jbeta primers. Under the authors' procedure: In a later analysis, the count reached some 75 million unique TCR beta chains, with around 10 million shared. Profiling relied on immunoSEQ multiplex PCR, and the TCRdb table lists in-frame clones only, not all of them. For V, J and clone size, that table is used; D and trimming come from the DNA. The sample lists around 150,000 clones, 86% seen once, with about 2.1% in the top ten. The sequenced material came from PBMCs. The receptor's source is a woman between 18 and 30 years old in good health and CMV-seronegative.

CDR3 protein: CASSETGSYNEQFF. CDR3 nucleotide sequence: TGTGCCAGCTCTGAGACAGGGTCTTACAATGAGCAGTTCTTC. The chain employs TRBV7-3 and TRBJ2-1, with 7 bases lining up with TRBD1. J gave up 4 bases and V 8 bases, and 8 bases lay outside the gene matches. From germline, CDR1 is SGHTA and CDR2 FQGTGA. The CDR3 totals 14 residues.